This TCR beta chain stems from a study of blood T cells in healthy people across ages. Overall study: Template switching caught about one barcoded beta molecule for each two T cells.

Primed by a sample-barcoded 5' primer and a J-beta primer mix, a second PCR proceeded for about 6 to 12 cycles. Each CDR3 protein is one row after TCRdb ran MiXCR on the 5' RACE reads. The sample records nearly 1 million distinct CDR3 sequences, 51% being singletons. Trimming stripped 0 bases from V and 2 bases from J, with 15 bases between. The germline V gene has CDR1 SGDLS and CDR2 YYNGEE. CDR3 length equals 16 residues. This clonotype was detected only a few times. This TCR derives from a woman aged 55 to 70 in good health. The chain is built from TRBV9 and TRBJ2-7, with D unresolved. Material for sequencing was blood. The CDR3 is CASSVALGYKPYEQYF. CDR3 nucleotide sequence: TGTGCCAGCAGCGTAGCATTAGGCTACAAGCCCTACGAGCAGTACTTC.